These 27 T cell receptor beta chains share one sample of origin, sequenced in a study of identical twins (dated by TCRdb to about 2016). The library was made by 5' RACE. Sequencer: Illumina HiSeq 2000. The public reads were reanalyzed by TCRdb: fastp trimming at Q25, MiXCR alignment, in-frame beta chains only. Duplicate CDR3 protein sequences are folded into a single record with the most common DNA and genes. Within this sample are approximately 190,000 distinct CDR3 sequences, with 15% to 20% of them counted one time only. Around 40% of the sample is in the top ten clones. These data also formed part of another study, on T cells expressing NK-cell markers.

The sample comprised CD8+ T cells sorted from blood. These receptors were obtained from a young woman in good health.

The rearrangement uses TRBV5-5 and TRBJ1-2; 9 nucleotides match TRBD1. J gave up 3 bases and V 4 bases, and 7 bases lay outside the gene matches. The CDR3 sequence is 15 residues long. The germline gives CDR1 SGHKS, CDR2 YYEKEE (reference sequence). In DNA form, the CDR3 reads TGTGCCAGCAGCACTGGACAGGGGAATGACTATGGCTACACCTTC. It codes for CASSTGQGNDYGYTF.

The rearrangement uses TRBV11-2 and TRBJ2-7; D uncertain. CDR1 is SGHAT, CDR2 FQNNGV, per germline. With 5 bases removed from V and 2 bases from J, the gap between germline ends came to 13 bases. This CDR3 is built from 14 residues. CDR3 DNA: TGTGCCAGCAGCCAGCCTAACCTAGCCTACGAGCAGTACTTC. Residues: CASSQPNLAYEQYF.

The table lists this clonotype with a few counts. The rearrangement joins TRBV15 to TRBJ2-3, with 12 bases that match TRBD2. The V and J ends lost 5 bases and 4 bases, in that order; junction bases with no gene match: 7. Germline CDR1 is LNHNV and CDR2 is YYDKDF (reference sequence). This CDR3 region has 16 residues. The CDR3 spells CATSGQTSGGADTQYF. The CDR3 DNA sequence: TGTGCCACCAGCGGACAGACTAGCGGGGGTGCAGATACGCAGTATTTT.

The gene calls are TRBV6-2 or TRBV6-3 and TRBJ1-5, with D unresolved. V was trimmed by 1 base and J by 3 bases, leaving 4 bases between them. The CDR3 is made up of 13 amino acids. Germline loops: CDR1 MNHEY, CDR2 SVGEGT. The CDR3 DNA is TGTGCCAGCAGTTACTGGGTCAATCAGCCCCAGCATTTT. This encodes CASSYWVNQPQHF.

There are many counts of this clonotype. The chain joins TRBV6-2 or TRBV6-3 to TRBJ2-7; 7 bases fit TRBD1. CDR1 and CDR2 (germline): MNHEY, SVGEGT. J was trimmed by 4 bases and V by 0 bases; bases with no gene match: 0. The CDR3 has 13 residues. The CDR3 nucleotides read TGTGCCAGCAGTTACTCGGACAGGTACGAGCAGTACTTC. This translates into CASSYSDRYEQYF.

V gene TRBV2 combines with J gene TRBJ1-4; TRBD1 agrees at 8 bases. This CDR3 spans 15 amino acids. Trimming took 4 bases from V and 3 from J; bases not matched to a gene: 4. Germline-derived CDR1 and CDR2 are SNHLY and FYNNEI. The CDR3 reads CASSGGQGPNEKLFF. DNA of the CDR3: TGTGCCAGCAGTGGAGGACAGGGTCCTAATGAAAAACTGTTTTTT.

This clonotype has just a few counts. The chain joins TRBV6-5 to TRBJ2-5, with D tentatively TRBD1 (5 bases). The CDR3 has 19 amino acids. Germline CDR1 is MNHEY and CDR2 is SVGAGI. V was clipped by 0 bases and J by 4 bases, with 24 bases between them. The chain's CDR3 is CASSYSSRSRTRGPETQYF. The DNA for the CDR3 is TGTGCCAGCAGTTACTCCTCCCGTAGCCGAACAAGGGGTCCAGAGACCCAGTACTTC.

Only a few counts were recorded for this clonotype. This sequence joins TRBV7-9 and TRBJ2-7; possible D gene TRBD1, 5 bases. V lost 8 bases and J 3 bases, leaving 11 bases between the germline ends. Per the germline V gene, CDR1 is SEHNR and CDR2 is FQNEAQ (reference sequence). CDR3 length: 12 amino acids. The CDR3 sequence: CASATVNYEQYF. CDR3 nucleotides: TGTGCCAGCGCGACAGTGAACTACGAGCAGTACTTC.

The chain recombines TRBV21-1 with TRBJ2-2; TRBD1 is the table's D call and was not checked against the DNA. TRBV21-1 is shown as a pseudogene. This CDR3 is built from 15 residues. The CDR3, as DNA: TGTGCCAGCCCTCTTGACAGGCTCGTGTCTGGGGAGCTGTTTTTT. It translates to CASPLDRLVSGELFF.

Many counts were recorded for this clonotype. V gene TRBV12-3 or TRBV12-4 combines with J gene TRBJ2-1; 8 nucleotides match TRBD1. The junction had 17 bases not matched to a gene; V was cut back by 7 bases and J by 12 bases. The CDR3 consists of 15 residues. The CDR3 here is CASIPIGTGQSGQFF. DNA for the CDR3: TGTGCCAGCATTCCTATAGGGACAGGCCAGTCGGGGCAGTTCTTC.

This clonotype has a handful of counts. V usage is TRBV24-1 and J usage is TRBJ2-3; a weak D match, TRBD2 (5 bases). The CDR3 runs 15 residues. Between the trimmed V and J ends, which lost 3 bases and 8 bases, there was a span of 17 bases. The germline V gene has CDR1 KGHDR and CDR2 SFDVKD. CDR3 sequence reads: CATSDAELDPGTQYF. The CDR3 nucleotides are TGTGCCACCAGTGATGCGGAACTAGATCCTGGTACGCAGTATTTT.

The V gene is TRBV7-9, the J gene TRBJ2-2, with 7 bases aligning to TRBD1. Germline assignment: CDR1 SEHNR and CDR2 FQNEAQ (reference sequence). This CDR3 has 17 residues. With V trimmed by 2 bases and J by 7 bases, 13 bases remained unmatched. CDR3 DNA: TGTGCCAGCAGCTTACCCCGACAGGGAAGGATTAGCGGGGAGCTGTTTTTT. This codes for CASSLPRQGRISGELFF.

This clonotype was picked up a small number of times. V gene TRBV6-1 combines with J gene TRBJ2-7, with D possibly being TRBD1 (6 bases). V gave up 3 bases and J gave up 5 bases, with 11 bases separating them. The CDR3 loop spans 13 amino acids. Per germline, CDR1 MNHNS and CDR2 SASEGT. CDR3 sequence: CASSDGTFDEQYF. The CDR3 nucleotides read TGTGCCAGCAGTGACGGGACATTTGACGAGCAGTACTTC.

This clonotype was observed many times. The V call is TRBV5-1, the J call TRBJ2-1; 9 nucleotides align to TRBD2. Germline V lookup: CDR1 SGHRS, CDR2 YFSETQ. The CDR3 extends over 15 amino acids. V lost 4 bases and J lost 4; bases outside the gene matches: 6. In DNA form, the CDR3 reads TGCGCCAGCAGCGCTGGGACTAGCTCTTACAATGAGCAGTTCTTC. It encodes CASSAGTSSYNEQFF.

CDR3 amino acids: CASSSPTSALSYEQYF. The CDR3, as DNA: TGTGCCAGCAGTTCCCCGACTAGCGCCTTATCCTACGAGCAGTACTTC. V usage is TRBV12-3 or TRBV12-4 and J usage is TRBJ2-7; 8 bases fit TRBD2. The V and J ends lost 4 bases and 1 base, in that order; junction bases with no gene match: 9. The CDR3 length is 16 residues.

The V call is TRBV6-1, the J call TRBJ2-2, with D tentatively TRBD1 or TRBD2 (5 bases each). The germline V gene has CDR1 MNHNS and CDR2 SASEGT. The V and J ends lost 9 bases and 7 bases respectively, with 18 bases between them. The CDR3 extends over 14 amino acids. CDR3 sequence reads: CASWDGKLDGELFF. The CDR3 coding sequence is TGTGCCAGTTGGGACGGCAAGCTTGACGGGGAGCTGTTTTTT.

The chain employs TRBV27 and TRBJ2-7; 9 bases align to TRBD1. This CDR3 contains 15 residues. Germline V lookup: CDR1 MNHEY, CDR2 SMNVEV (reference sequence). V was clipped by 6 bases and J by 0 bases; unmatched bases: 6. The CDR3 region is CASRPTGGGSYEQYF. The DNA of the CDR3 is TGTGCCAGCAGACCCACAGGGGGCGGCTCCTACGAGCAGTACTTC.

V gene TRBV5-1 combines with J gene TRBJ2-3; TRBD2 aligns across 7 bases. The junction had 12 bases not matched to a gene; V was cut back by 4 bases and J by 1 base. Germline CDR1 reads SGHRS; CDR2 reads YFSETQ. The CDR3 consists of 17 residues. Here the CDR3 reads CASSLPSSGGGTDTQYF. CDR3 nucleotides: TGCGCCAGCAGCCTCCCGTCTAGCGGAGGCGGCACAGATACGCAGTATTTT.

The genes are TRBV20-1 and TRBJ1-4; D ambiguous. Deletions cut 2 bases from V and 5 bases from J, with 9 bases between. CDR1 is DFQATT and CDR2 is SNEGSKA in the germline V gene (reference sequence). CDR3 length equals 13 residues. The CDR3 coding sequence is TGCAGTGCTAGAAGGACCATAAATGAAAAACTGTTTTTT. Its protein is CSARRTINEKLFF.

This clonotype appeared a few times. V gene TRBV3-1 combines with J gene TRBJ2-5; 7 bases line up with TRBD1. The CDR3 length is 16 residues. The trim removed 3 bases at V and 2 bases at J, leaving 9 bases unmatched. Germline lookup yields CDR1 LGHDT and CDR2 YNNKEL (reference sequence). CDR3 loop: CASSQGWGRGQETQYF. The CDR3 coding sequence is TGTGCCAGCAGCCAGGGCTGGGGCAGGGGGCAAGAGACCCAGTACTTC.

The chain couples TRBV12-3 or TRBV12-4 to TRBJ2-7, with 7 bases lining up with TRBD2. V was clipped by 6 bases and J by 6 bases; unmatched bases: 5. The CDR3 is 12 residues long. The CDR3 spells CASRYGGGEQYF. CDR3 nucleotide sequence: TGTGCCAGCAGATACGGCGGGGGCGAGCAGTACTTC.

This sequence joins TRBV12-3 or TRBV12-4 and TRBJ1-6; D is possibly TRBD1 (6 bases). V lost 6 bases and J 0 bases, leaving 12 bases between the germline ends. There are 16 residues in the CDR3. The chain's CDR3 is CASREGGRSYNSPLHF. Written as DNA, the CDR3 is TGTGCCAGCAGGGAGGGGGGACGCTCCTATAATTCACCCCTCCACTTT.

This clonotype has a handful of counts. The V and J genes are TRBV6-1 and TRBJ1-1; D gene unclear. Trimming took 7 bases from V and 4 from J, leaving 10 bases between them. Germline V gene data show CDR1 as MNHNS and CDR2 as SASEGT. The CDR3 spans 12 residues. DNA of the CDR3: TGTGCCAGCACCCCGGTCCCCACTGAAGCTTTCTTT. It encodes CASTPVPTEAFF.

This clonotype has more than one count but fewer than ten. The chain has TRBV5-5 and TRBJ2-3; TRBD2 matches 10 bases. V gave up 1 base and J gave up 0 bases; unmatched junction bases: 8. CDR1 SGHKS and CDR2 YYEKEE come from the germline V gene (reference sequence). This CDR3 is 18 amino acids long. CDR3 protein: CASSLWLAGEGSTDTQYF. As DNA, the CDR3 is TGTGCCAGCAGCTTGTGGCTAGCGGGAGAGGGGAGCACAGATACGCAGTATTTT.

V gene TRBV5-1 combines with J gene TRBJ2-2, with D possibly matching TRBD1 (6 bases). Germline lookup yields CDR1 SGHRS and CDR2 YFSETQ. Trimming pared 2 bases from V and 7 bases from J, leaving 21 bases between. CDR3 length equals 17 residues. CDR3 nucleotides: TGCGCCAGCAGCTTCCCCGGCCGGGACATACCCATCGGGGAGCTGTTTTTT. It encodes CASSFPGRDIPIGELFF.

This chain links TRBV6-5 with TRBJ1-2; D possibly corresponds to TRBD1 (6 bases). The CDR3 is made up of 14 amino acids. Germline CDR1 reads MNHEY; CDR2 reads SVGAGI. The V gene lost 4 bases and the J gene lost 5 bases, with 14 bases spanning the gap. The CDR3 DNA follows: TGTGCCAGCAGTTCCGGACAGCCTCTTTATGGCTACACCTTC. It translates to CASSSGQPLYGYTF.

J is TRBJ2-3 and V is TRBV3-1; TRBD2 agrees at 7 bases. With 0 bases clipped from V and 2 bases from J, the junction kept 8 bases outside the gene matches. Germline CDR1 is LGHDT and CDR2 is YNNKEL (reference sequence). The CDR3 totals 17 residues. DNA of the CDR3: TGTGCCAGCAGCCAAGATTTCAGCGGGACTTACACAGATACGCAGTATTTT. This translates into CASSQDFSGTYTDTQYF.